This T cell receptor (beta chain) stems from a study of shared clonotypes between healthy human individuals. About the study: Each donor's CD4 naive and CD4 memory cells filled three plates apiece, CD8 naive two, and CD8 memory one. General observations from the study: In contrast to clonotypes shared by all four donors, non-shared clonotypes had lower generation probabilities.

Germline CDR1 reads LNHDA; CDR2 reads SQIVND (reference sequence). There are 13 residues in the CDR3. V was clipped by 4 bases and J by 0 bases, with 7 bases between them. It was CD45RO-negative cells, positively selected for CCR7, that made up naive CD8 cells, with terminally differentiated effector memory CD45RA+ cells excluded. Worth noting for this clone: Its target is not known.

Some 28,000 T cell genomes (approximately 180 ng DNA) went into each sorted-subset replicate. This table comes from immunoSEQ multiplex PCR, and its TCRdb copy is limited to in-frame clones, with some not included. The sample yields roughly 600,000 clones, 95% to 98% seen once. Sequences were obtained from naive CD8+ T cells sorted from blood. The gene calls are TRBV19 and TRBJ2-7; no reliable D call. This sequence was found in a man younger than 40 in good health. This chain's CDR3 is CASSSENSYEQYF. Written as DNA, the CDR3 is TGTGCCAGTAGTAGCGAGAACTCCTACGAGCAGTACTTC. The full variable domain, rest sourced from reference TRBV19 and TRBJ2-7, is DGGITQSPKYLFRKEGQNVTLSCEQNLNHDAMYWYRQDPGQGLRLIYYSQIVNDFQKGDIAEGYSVSREKKESFPLTVTSAQKNPTAFYLCASSSENSYEQYFGPGTRLTVT.